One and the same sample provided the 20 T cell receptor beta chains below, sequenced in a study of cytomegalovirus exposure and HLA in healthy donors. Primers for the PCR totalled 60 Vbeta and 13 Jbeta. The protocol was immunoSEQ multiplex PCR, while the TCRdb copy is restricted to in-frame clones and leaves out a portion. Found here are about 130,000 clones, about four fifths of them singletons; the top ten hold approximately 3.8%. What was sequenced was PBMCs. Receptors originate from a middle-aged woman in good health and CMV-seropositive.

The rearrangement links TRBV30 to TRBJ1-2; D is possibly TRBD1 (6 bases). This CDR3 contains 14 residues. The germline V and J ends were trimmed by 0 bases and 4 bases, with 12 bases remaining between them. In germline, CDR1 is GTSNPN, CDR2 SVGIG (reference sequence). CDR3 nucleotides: TGTGCCTGGAGTGTACCCTCAGGGGTCTATGGCTACACCTTC. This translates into CAWSVPSGVYGYTF.

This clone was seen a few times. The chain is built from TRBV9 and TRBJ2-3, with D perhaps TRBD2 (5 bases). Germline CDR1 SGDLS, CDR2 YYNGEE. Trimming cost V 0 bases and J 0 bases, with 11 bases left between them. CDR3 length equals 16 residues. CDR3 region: CASSVALAASTDTQYF. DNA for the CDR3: TGTGCCAGCAGCGTAGCTCTAGCAGCTAGCACAGATACGCAGTATTTT.

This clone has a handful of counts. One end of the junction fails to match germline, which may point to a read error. The CDR3 sequence: CSSSPATNEKLFF. DNA for the CDR3: TGTTCCAGCAGCCCCGCAACTAATGAAAAACTGTTTTTT. The V gene is TRBV7-9, the J gene TRBJ1-4; D unresolved. The CDR3 extends over 13 amino acids. The V gene's germline CDR1 is SEHNR and CDR2 FQNEAQ (reference sequence).

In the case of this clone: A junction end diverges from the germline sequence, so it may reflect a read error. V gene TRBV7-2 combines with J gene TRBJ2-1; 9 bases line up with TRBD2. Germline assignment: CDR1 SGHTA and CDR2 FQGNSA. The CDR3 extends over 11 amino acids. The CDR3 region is CASTYTSGLIF. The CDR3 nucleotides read TGTGCCAGCACCTATACTAGCGGGTTGATCTTC.

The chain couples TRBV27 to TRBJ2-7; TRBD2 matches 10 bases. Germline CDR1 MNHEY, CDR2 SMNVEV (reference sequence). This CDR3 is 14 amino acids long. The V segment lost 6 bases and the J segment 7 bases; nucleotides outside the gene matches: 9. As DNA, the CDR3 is TGTGCCAGCAGCCTTCGGGGACTAGCGTATGAGCAGTACTTC. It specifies CASSLRGLAYEQYF.

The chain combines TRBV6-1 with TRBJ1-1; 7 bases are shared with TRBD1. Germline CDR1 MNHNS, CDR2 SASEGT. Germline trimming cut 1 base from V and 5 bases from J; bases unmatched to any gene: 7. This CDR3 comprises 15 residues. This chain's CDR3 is CASSEGGQFWTEAFF. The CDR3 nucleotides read TGTGCCAGCAGTGAAGGGGGACAGTTTTGGACTGAAGCTTTCTTT.

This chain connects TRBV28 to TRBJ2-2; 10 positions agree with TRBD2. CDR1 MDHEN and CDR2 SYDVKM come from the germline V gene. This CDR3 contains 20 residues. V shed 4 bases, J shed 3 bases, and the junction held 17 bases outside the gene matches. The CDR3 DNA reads TGTGCCAGCAGTTCCCCCCAAACTTGGCTAGCGGGAGATGACACCGGGGAGCTGTTTTTT. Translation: CASSSPQTWLAGDDTGELFF.

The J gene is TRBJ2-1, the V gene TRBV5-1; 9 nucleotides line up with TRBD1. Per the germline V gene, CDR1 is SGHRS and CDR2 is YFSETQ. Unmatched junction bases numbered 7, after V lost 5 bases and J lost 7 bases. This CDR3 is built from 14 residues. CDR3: CASRWTGVLNEQFF. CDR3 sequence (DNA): TGCGCCAGCAGATGGACAGGGGTGTTGAATGAGCAGTTCTTC.

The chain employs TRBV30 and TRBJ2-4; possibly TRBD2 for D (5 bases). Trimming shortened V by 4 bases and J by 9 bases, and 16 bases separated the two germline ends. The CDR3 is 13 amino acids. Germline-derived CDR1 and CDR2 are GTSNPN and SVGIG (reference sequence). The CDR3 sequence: CAWMYKAEGIQYF. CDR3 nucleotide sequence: TGTGCCTGGATGTATAAGGCAGAGGGCATTCAGTACTTC.

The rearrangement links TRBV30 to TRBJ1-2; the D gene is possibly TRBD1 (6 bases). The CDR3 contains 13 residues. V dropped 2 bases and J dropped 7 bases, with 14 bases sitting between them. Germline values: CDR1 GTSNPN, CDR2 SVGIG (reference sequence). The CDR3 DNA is TGTGCCTGGAGTACGGCGACAGGAGGTGGCTACACCTTC. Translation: CAWSTATGGGYTF.

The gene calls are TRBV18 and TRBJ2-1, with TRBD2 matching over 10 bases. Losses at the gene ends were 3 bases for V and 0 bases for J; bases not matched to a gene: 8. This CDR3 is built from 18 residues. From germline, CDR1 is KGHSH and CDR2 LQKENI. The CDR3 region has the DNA TGTGCCAGCTCACCTCGTGGGACTAGCGCGTTCTCCTACAATGAGCAGTTCTTC. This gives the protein CASSPRGTSAFSYNEQFF. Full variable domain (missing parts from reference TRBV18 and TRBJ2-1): NAGVMQNPRHLVRRRGQEARLRCSPMKGHSHVYWYRQLPEEGLKFMVYLQKENIIDESGMPKERFSAEFPKEGPSILRIQQVVRGDSAAYFCASSPRGTSAFSYNEQFFGPGTRLTVL.

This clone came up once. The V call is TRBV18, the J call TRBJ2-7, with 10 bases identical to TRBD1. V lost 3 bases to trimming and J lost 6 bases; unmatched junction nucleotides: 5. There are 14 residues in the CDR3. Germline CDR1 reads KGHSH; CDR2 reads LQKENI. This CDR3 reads CASSPPGQGSEQYF. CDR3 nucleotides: TGTGCCAGCTCACCTCCGGGACAGGGGAGCGAGCAGTACTTC.

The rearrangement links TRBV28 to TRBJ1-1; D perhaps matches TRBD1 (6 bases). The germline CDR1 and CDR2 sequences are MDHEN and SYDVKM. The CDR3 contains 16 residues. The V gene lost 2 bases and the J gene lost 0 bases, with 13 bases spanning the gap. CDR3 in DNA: TGTGCCAGCAGTTTAGGGGGGGCGGAAATGAACACTGAAGCTTTCTTT. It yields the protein CASSLGGAEMNTEAFF.

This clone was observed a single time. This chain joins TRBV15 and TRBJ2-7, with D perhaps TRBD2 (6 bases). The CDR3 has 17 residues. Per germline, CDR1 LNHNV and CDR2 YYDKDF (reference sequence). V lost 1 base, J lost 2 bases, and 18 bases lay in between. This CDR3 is CATSRVGLGGSPYEQYF. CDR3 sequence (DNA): TGTGCCACCAGCAGAGTGGGTTTGGGGGGAAGTCCCTACGAGCAGTACTTC.

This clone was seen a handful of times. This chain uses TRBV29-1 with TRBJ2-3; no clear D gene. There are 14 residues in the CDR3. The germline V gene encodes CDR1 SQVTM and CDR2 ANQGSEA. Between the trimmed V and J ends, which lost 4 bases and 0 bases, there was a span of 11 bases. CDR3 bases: TGCAGCGTTGTGTCAGTCCAAAGCACAGATACGCAGTATTTT. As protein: CSVVSVQSTDTQYF.

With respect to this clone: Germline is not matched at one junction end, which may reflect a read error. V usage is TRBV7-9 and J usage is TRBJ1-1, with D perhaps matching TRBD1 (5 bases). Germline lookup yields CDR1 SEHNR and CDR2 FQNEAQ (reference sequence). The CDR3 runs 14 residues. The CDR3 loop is CSSSSTGGYTEAFF. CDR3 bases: TGTTCCAGCAGCTCCACGGGGGGATACACTGAAGCTTTCTTT.

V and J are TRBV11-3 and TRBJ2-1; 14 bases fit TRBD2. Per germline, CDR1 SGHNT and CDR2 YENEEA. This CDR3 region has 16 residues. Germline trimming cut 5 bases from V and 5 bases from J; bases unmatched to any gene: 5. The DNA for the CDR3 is TGTGCCAGCAGCCCCGGACTAGCGGGAGGACACAATGAGCAGTTCTTC. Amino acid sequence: CASSPGLAGGHNEQFF.

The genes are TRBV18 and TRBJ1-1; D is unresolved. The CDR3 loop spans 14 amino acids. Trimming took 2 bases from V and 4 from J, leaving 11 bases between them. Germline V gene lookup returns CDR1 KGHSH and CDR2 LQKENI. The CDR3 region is CASSPKRGSTEAFF. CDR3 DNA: TGTGCCAGCTCACCAAAGCGGGGTTCCACTGAAGCTTTCTTT.

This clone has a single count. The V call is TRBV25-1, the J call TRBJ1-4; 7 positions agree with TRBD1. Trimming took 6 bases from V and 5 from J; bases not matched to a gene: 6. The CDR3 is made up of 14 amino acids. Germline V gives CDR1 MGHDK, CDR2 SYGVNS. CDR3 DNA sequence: TGTGCCAGCAGGGGCGCGGGACAGAATGAAAAACTGTTTTTT. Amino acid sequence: CASRGAGQNEKLFF. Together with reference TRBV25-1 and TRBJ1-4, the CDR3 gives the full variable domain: EADIYQTPRYLVIGTGKKITLECSQTMGHDKMYWYQQDPGMELHLIHYSYGVNSTEKGDLSSESTVSRIRTEHFPLTLESARPSHTSQYLCASRGAGQNEKLFFGSGTQLSVL.

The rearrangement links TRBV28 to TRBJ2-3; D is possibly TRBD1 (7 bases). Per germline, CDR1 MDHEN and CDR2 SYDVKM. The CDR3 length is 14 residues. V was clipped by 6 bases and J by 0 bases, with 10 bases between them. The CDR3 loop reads CASRQGTSTDTQYF. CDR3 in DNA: TGTGCCAGCAGACAGGGGACTAGCACAGATACGCAGTATTTT.